A selection of T cell receptor beta chains follows, all from one sample in a study of response to subunit inactivated influenza vaccine. In TCRdb, the RT-PCR reads were re-called with MiXCR into one record per CDR3 protein. The sample has under 550,000 distinct CDR3 sequences; 6.5% to 8% are singletons. The material was PBMCs from blood, obtained less than 25 months after vaccination. The receptors shown here come from a man between 50 and 69 years old who received an inactivated influenza vaccine. Both conserved end residues are part of each CDR3. Fields, in order: clone size, J gene, D gene, V gene, CDR3 protein, CDR3 DNA. D genes are given only for firm matches. The size of a clone is reported for some rows only, either as once, few or many, or as a class for expanded clones.

clone size: many
J gene: TRBJ1-2
D gene: TRBD1
V gene: TRBV25-1
CDR3 protein: CASSDRDRGPGGYTF
CDR3 DNA: TGTGCCAGCAGTGACCGGGACAGGGGGCCTGGGGGCTACACCTTC

clone size: -
J gene: TRBJ2-3
D gene: TRBD2
V gene: TRBV4-3
CDR3 protein: CASSQDLAGGLPDTQYF
CDR3 DNA: TGCGCCAGCAGCCAAGATCTTGCGGGGGGGCTCCCAGATACGCAGTATTTT

clone size: many
J gene: TRBJ1-1
D gene: -
V gene: TRBV7-2
CDR3 protein: CASSSGRNSMNTEAFF
CDR3 DNA: TGTGCCAGCAGCTCAGGACGGAATTCGATGAACACTGAAGCTTTCTTT

clone size: few
J gene: TRBJ2-7
D gene: TRBD2
V gene: TRBV5-1
CDR3 protein: CASSAGTSGGWYEQYF
CDR3 DNA: TGCGCCAGCAGCGCCGGGACTAGCGGGGGTTGGTACGAGCAGTACTTC

clone size: -
J gene: TRBJ2-4
D gene: -
V gene: TRBV2
CDR3 protein: CASRSSANIQYF
CDR3 DNA: TGTGCCAGCAGATCCTCAGCAAACATTCAGTACTTC

clone size: many
J gene: TRBJ1-2
D gene: -
V gene: TRBV20-1
CDR3 protein: CSAYSTGYGYTF
CDR3 DNA: TGCAGTGCTTACTCGACAGGCTATGGCTACACCTTC

clone size: many
J gene: TRBJ1-1
D gene: -
V gene: TRBV12-3/TRBV12-4
CDR3 protein: CASSYSRTAEAFF
CDR3 DNA: TGTGCCAGCAGTTATAGCAGAACGGCTGAAGCTTTCTTT

clone size: few
J gene: TRBJ2-5
D gene: -
V gene: TRBV27
CDR3 protein: CASRRVGQETQYF
CDR3 DNA: TGTGCCAGCAGGCGGGTCGGCCAAGAGACCCAGTACTTC

clone size: -
J gene: TRBJ2-5
D gene: TRBD2
V gene: TRBV7-2
CDR3 protein: CASRAGAGETQYF
CDR3 DNA: TGTGCCAGCAGAGCGGGGGCTGGGGAGACCCAGTACTTC

clone size: -
J gene: TRBJ2-7
D gene: TRBD2
V gene: TRBV4-2
CDR3 protein: CASSQGAGVAYEQYF
CDR3 DNA: TGTGCCAGCAGCCAAGGAGCGGGAGTGGCCTACGAGCAGTACTTC